This T cell receptor beta chain was sequenced for a study of identical twins. General observations from the study: A cross-sectional statistical analysis, not follow-up of the same donors, supported the conclusions. Invariant T cells like MAIT and iNKT could partly confound the zero-insertion analyses. Twin sharing of out-of-frame TCR alpha was underestimated by models in monozygotic pairs.

Using its own MiXCR run on the 5' RACE reads, TCRdb lists one record per CDR3 protein. The sample carries around 510,000 distinct CDR3 sequences, 13% to 15% recorded once. This clonotype is a singleton in its sample. Its specificity is not known. The trim removed 2 bases at V and 7 bases at J, leaving 5 bases unmatched. The CDR3 has 14 amino acids. Germline V gene data show CDR1 as LNHDA and CDR2 as SQIVND (reference sequence). Separately, the same data were catalogued under a study of yellow fever vaccine responses in identical twins. From that paper: Twin vaccine T cell responses reportedly seemed partly convergent, partly personalized.

This clonotype was obtained from a woman younger than 35 in good health. The V gene is TRBV19, the J gene TRBJ1-2, with 9 nucleotides matching TRBD1. Sample: CD4+ T cells sorted from blood. DNA for the CDR3: TGTGCCAGTAGTATAACAGGGGGCGACTTTGGCTACACCTTC. This gives the protein CASSITGGDFGYTF.